This T cell receptor beta chain comes out of a study of PD-1 blockade in classical Hodgkin lymphoma. Trimming took 1 base from V and 4 from J; bases not matched to a gene: 15. The V gene's germline CDR1 is SEHNR and CDR2 FQNEAQ (reference sequence). The CDR3 totals 18 residues. Findings and caveats of the study: Newly diagnosed patients and complete responders had comparable diversity at baseline.

Time point noted: cycle 4 day 1 (C4D1), after about 6 weeks of nivolumab. All patients relapsed after autologous stem cell transplantation, and brentuximab vedotin exposure varied. This table comes from immunoSEQ multiplex PCR, and its TCRdb copy is limited to in-frame clones, with some not included. The table lists roughly 100,000 clones, over 85% of them singletons. As to this clone: Its matching antigen is unknown.

The TCR sequence derives from a human donor with classical Hodgkin lymphoma. The sequenced sample was peripheral blood mononuclear cells (PBMCs), obtained before the fourth cycle of nivolumab. The V gene is TRBV7-9, the J gene TRBJ1-1, with 7 nucleotides matching TRBD1. The CDR3 is CASSLDPVRDRVSTEAFF. DNA of the CDR3: TGTGCCAGCAGCTTAGATCCGGTTAGAGACAGGGTTTCCACTGAAGCTTTCTTT.